Listed here is a single T cell receptor beta chain. The antigen this receptor binds is unknown. No much larger clonotype is one base removed from it; base qualities were not supplied. Every donor was a healthy Caucasian. The data derive from a study of identical twins (dated by TCRdb to between 2015 and 2016). About the investigation overall: To test whether fetal clonotypes persist, this study deep-sequenced TCR alpha and beta repertoires from monozygotic twins, from unrelated adults of various ages, and from cord blood. To rule out contamination, replicate twin experiments were performed at different times with different library preparation protocols.

The CDR3 has 16 amino acids, counting the end cysteine and phenylalanine. Here the CDR3 DNA is all that survives: 48 bases in frame from base 1. Ends trimmed: V by 3 bases, J by 1 base; bases unmatched to a gene: 5. For CDR1 and CDR2, the germline V gene (reference sequence) lists SEHNR and FQNEAQ. Library construction relied on 5' RACE. The sequencer was an Illumina HiSeq 2000. Template switching introduced a universal primer binding site; the final cDNA contained a unique molecular identifier, enabling accurate counting of TCR cDNA molecules. Specific primers in the conserved constant-segment region were used to synthesize first-strand cDNA for the TCR alpha and beta chains. To control for contamination, every cDNA library carried two barcodes: a SMART-Mk sample barcode plus Illumina barcodes. TruSeq adapter sequences, together with Illumina sample barcodes, were added in two successive PCR steps. The TCR alpha and beta cDNA libraries were sequenced on the Illumina HiSeq platform using custom primers. Per the original workflow: MiGEC processed the raw reads to extract unique molecular identifiers, while MiXCR was used to determine the CDR3 positions. Recombination models were inferred per individual with the repgenHMM and IGoR tools using an EM algorithm. The tcR package in R was used for shared clonotype analysis, with sharing normalized by the product of cloneset sizes. Out-of-frame nonproductive sequences were analyzed to study raw recombination free of thymic and clonal selection effects. TCRdb passed the public sequencing reads through fastp at Q25 and MiXCR, retaining productive beta sequences. All rows with the same CDR3 protein become a single entry with the most common DNA and genes. TCRdb, rather than the study authors, made the V and J calls. The sample table shows about 1.7 million distinct CDR3 sequences, and about 32% are seen once. The ten biggest clones cover around 0.25% of the sample.

Broader findings and caveats from the paper: The excess sharing between twins in beta out-of-frame sequences was weaker because fewer shared sequences reduced the signal-to-noise ratio. Out-of-frame TCR alpha sharing in monozygotic twins was systematically underestimated by recombination models, whereas sharing between unrelated individuals was in agreement with the recombination models. Because the same donors could not be followed over many years, conclusions were based on cross-sectional statistical analysis. Compared with coincidental sharing between unrelated individuals, out-of-frame TCR alpha sequences shared between twins showed an excess of sequences with low generation probability. Zero-insertion analyses could be partly confounded by invariant T cells such as MAIT and iNKT, although diverse VJ usage argued against such confounding for most clonotypes. Fewer insertions were carried by abundant cord blood beta clonotypes; a weaker similar trend was observed in young adult naive repertoires, while no such trend was observed in memory repertoires.

The V and J genes are TRBV7-9 and TRBJ2-3, with TRBD1 matching 9 junction bases. The specimen sequenced was cord blood. The clonotype comes from a newborn girl in good health. The DNA sequence is TGTGCCAGCAGCTTTTTACGGGACAGGGGCACAGATACGCAGTATTTT. This yields the protein CASSFLRDRGTDTQYF. The variable domain in full, with residues beyond the CDR3 obtained from the reference TRBV7-9 and TRBJ2-3 genes, is DTGVSQNPRHKITKRGQNVTFRCDPISEHNRLYWYRQTLGQGPEFLTYFQNEAQLEKSRLLSDRFSAERPKGSFSTLEIQRTEQGDSAMYLCASSFLRDRGTDTQYFGPGTRLTVL.